This T cell receptor beta chain came from a study of blood T cell repertoires in COVID-19. Study-wide context: The study drew acute and convalescent COVID-19 samples from the United States, Italy and Spain. Nucleic acid was either cDNA or gDNA, and it came from T cells, B-cell-depleted T cells, or PBMCs.

The CDR3 has 13 amino acids. CDR1 is SEHNR, CDR2 FQNEAQ, per germline (reference sequence). V dropped 5 bases and J dropped 7; count of bases not matched to a gene: 4. As processed by the authors: Amplification with reference gene primers provided the estimates of nucleated cell counts. This table comes from immunoSEQ multiplex PCR, and its TCRdb copy is limited to in-frame clones, with some not included. The V and J calls and clone size are taken from that table; D and trimming were inferred from the DNA. The data hold 80,000 to 95,000 clones, with 70% to 90% observed a single time. Sequenced material: peripheral blood. The chain joins TRBV7-9 to TRBJ1-4; the match to TRBD1 covers 7 bases. The source of this sequence is a human donor in a cohort sampled during active COVID-19. In DNA form, the CDR3 reads TGTGCCAGCAGCCAGGGGGTCGGTGAAAAACTGTTTTTT. Protein product: CASSQGVGEKLFF.